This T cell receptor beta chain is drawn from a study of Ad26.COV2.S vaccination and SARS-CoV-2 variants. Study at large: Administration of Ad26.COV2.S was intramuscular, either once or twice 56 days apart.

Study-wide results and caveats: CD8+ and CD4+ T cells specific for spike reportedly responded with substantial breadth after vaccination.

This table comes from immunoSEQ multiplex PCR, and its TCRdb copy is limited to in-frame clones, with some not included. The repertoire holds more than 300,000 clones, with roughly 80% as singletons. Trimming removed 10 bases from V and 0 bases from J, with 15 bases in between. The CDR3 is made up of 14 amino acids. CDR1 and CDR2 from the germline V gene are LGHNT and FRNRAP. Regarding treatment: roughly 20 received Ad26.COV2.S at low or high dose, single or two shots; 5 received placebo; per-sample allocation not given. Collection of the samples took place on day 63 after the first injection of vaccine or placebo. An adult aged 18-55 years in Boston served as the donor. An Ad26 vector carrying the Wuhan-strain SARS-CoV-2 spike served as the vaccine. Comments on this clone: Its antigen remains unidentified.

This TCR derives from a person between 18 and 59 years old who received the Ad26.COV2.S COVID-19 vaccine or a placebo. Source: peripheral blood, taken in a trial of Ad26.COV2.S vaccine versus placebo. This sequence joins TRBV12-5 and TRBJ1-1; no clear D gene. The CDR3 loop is CATSAQWMNTEAFF. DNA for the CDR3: TGTGCTACCTCAGCGCAGTGGATGAACACTGAAGCTTTCTTT.